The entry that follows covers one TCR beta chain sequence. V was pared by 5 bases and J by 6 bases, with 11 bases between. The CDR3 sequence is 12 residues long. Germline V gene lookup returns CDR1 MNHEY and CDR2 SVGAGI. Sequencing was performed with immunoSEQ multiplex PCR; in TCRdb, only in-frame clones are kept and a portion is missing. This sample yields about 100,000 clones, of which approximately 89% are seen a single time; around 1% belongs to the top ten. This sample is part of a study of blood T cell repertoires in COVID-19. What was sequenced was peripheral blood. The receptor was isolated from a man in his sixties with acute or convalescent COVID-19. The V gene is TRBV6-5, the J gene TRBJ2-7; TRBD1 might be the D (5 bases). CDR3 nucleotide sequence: TGTGCCAGCAGTCGACAGTTCGGCGAGCAGTACTTC. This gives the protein CASSRQFGEQYF.